Below, one T cell receptor (beta chain) is given with its context. Its specificity is unknown. 60 Vbeta and 13 Jbeta primers were used in PCR. Method: immunoSEQ multiplex PCR; TCRdb's copy keeps in-frame clones and lacks some. The sample consists of some 190,000 clones, 76% of them appearing once. Donors sampled were nominally healthy, though unrecorded immune exposures were likely. The data are from a study of cytomegalovirus exposure and HLA in healthy donors. Trimming took 3 bases from V and 1 from J; bases not matched to a gene: 5. Germline CDR1 MGHRA, CDR2 YSYEKL. The CDR3 is 16 residues long. Study conclusions and caveats: Most TCR sequences proved rare, with some public TCRs found in many donors.

This receptor was identified in a man aged 18-30 years in good health and CMV-seronegative. This chain connects TRBV4-1 to TRBJ1-1, with TRBD1 matching over 10 bases. Sequenced material: PBMCs. DNA of the CDR3: TGCGCCAGCAGCCAGGGGGACAGGGGACCGAACACTGAAGCTTTCTTT. Translation gives CASSQGDRGPNTEAFF.